These 27 T cell receptor beta chains were all obtained from the same sample, sequenced in a study of cytomegalovirus exposure and HLA in healthy donors. The study ran its PCR with 60 Vbeta and 13 Jbeta primers. Some clones are missing from TCRdb's copy, which holds only in-frame ones; the method was immunoSEQ multiplex PCR. The repertoire holds fewer than 45,000 clones, roughly 90% seen once, with less than 3.5% in the top ten. The specimen sequenced was PBMCs. Every receptor here comes from a woman aged 18-35 years in good health and CMV-seronegative.

The chain recombines TRBV5-6 with TRBJ1-5; TRBD1 matches at 8 bases. Germline V lookup: CDR1 SGHDT, CDR2 YYEEEE. Unmatched junction bases numbered 5, after V lost 0 bases and J lost 3 bases. The CDR3 length is 16 residues. The CDR3 sequence is CASSLAPTGVNQPQHF. For the CDR3, the DNA is TGTGCCAGCAGCTTGGCTCCGACAGGGGTCAATCAGCCCCAGCATTTT.

This chain uses TRBV4-3 with TRBJ2-4; 12 bases fit TRBD2. Per germline, CDR1 LGHNA and CDR2 YSLEER. Unmatched junction bases numbered 2, after V lost 4 bases and J lost 4 bases. The length of the CDR3 is 15 residues. The CDR3 DNA reads TGCGCCAGCAGCCGAGGGACTAGCGGGAAAAACATTCAGTACTTC. This sequence encodes CASSRGTSGKNIQYF.

The rearrangement links TRBV12-5 to TRBJ1-5; D ambiguous. The CDR3 runs to 15 residues. In germline, CDR1 is LGHNT, CDR2 FRNRAP. With 5 bases removed from V and 4 bases from J, the gap between germline ends came to 15 bases. The CDR3 loop reads CASGTGISHNQPQHF. Written as DNA, the CDR3 is TGTGCTAGTGGTACCGGGATTTCGCATAATCAGCCCCAGCATTTT.

The rearrangement joins TRBV30 to TRBJ1-2; 9 bases align to TRBD1. After removal of 6 bases from V and 7 bases from J, the junction contained 6 bases not matched to a gene. Germline V gene sequence: CDR1 GTSNPN, CDR2 SVGIG (reference sequence). This CDR3 region has 12 residues. CDR3: CACPQGAGGYTF. The DNA for the CDR3 is TGTGCCTGCCCACAGGGGGCAGGTGGCTACACCTTC.

In its sample, this clone was seen a few times. This chain connects TRBV4-1 to TRBJ2-2; D is perhaps TRBD2 (7 bases). Germline CDR1 MGHRA, CDR2 YSYEKL. The CDR3 covers 19 residues. Trimming cost V 0 bases and J 6 bases, with 23 bases left between them. The CDR3 nucleotides read TGCGCCAGCAGCCAAGAAAGGGGGGGTTGGGTGGGAGAAGCCGGGGAGCTGTTTTTT. It is translated as CASSQERGGWVGEAGELFF.

The chain employs TRBV7-9 and TRBJ1-1, with D hard to call. The CDR3 contains 15 residues. Germline-derived CDR1 and CDR2 are SEHNR and FQNEAQ (reference sequence). Trimming left V 8 bases short and J 1 base short, with 17 bases between. The CDR3 sequence: CASQIFRQRNTEAFF. The CDR3 nucleotides are TGTGCCAGCCAAATCTTTCGGCAGCGGAACACTGAAGCTTTCTTT. Together with reference TRBV7-9 and TRBJ1-1, the CDR3 gives the full variable domain: DTGVSQNPRHKITKRGQNVTFRCDPISEHNRLYWYRQTLGQGPEFLTYFQNEAQLEKSRLLSDRFSAERPKGSFSTLEIQRTEQGDSAMYLCASQIFRQRNTEAFFGQGTRLTVV.

V gene TRBV27 combines with J gene TRBJ2-7; 10 nucleotides align to TRBD2. This CDR3 is 15 amino acids long. From germline, CDR1 is MNHEY and CDR2 SMNVEV (reference sequence). V lost 8 bases to trimming and J lost 6 bases; unmatched junction nucleotides: 13. The CDR3 nucleotides read TGTGCCAGCTTGCAAGATCCTAGCGGGAGTTCCGAGCAGTACTTC. This sequence encodes CASLQDPSGSSEQYF.

V gene TRBV5-1 combines with J gene TRBJ2-5; TRBD1 matches 7 bases. This CDR3 contains 16 residues. Trimming at V came to 1 base and at J to 2 bases, leaving 8 bases not matched to a gene. Germline loops: CDR1 SGHRS, CDR2 YFSETQ. The CDR3 sequence: CASSLTGTEGQETQYF. Here the CDR3 DNA reads TGCGCCAGCAGCTTGACTGGGACAGAGGGACAAGAGACCCAGTACTTC.

V gene TRBV7-8 combines with J gene TRBJ2-5, with 9 bases identical to TRBD2. J gave up 7 bases and V 4 bases, and 1 base lay outside the gene matches. This CDR3 contains 12 residues. Germline V gene sequence: CDR1 SGHVS, CDR2 FQNEAQ. In DNA, the CDR3 is TGTGCCAGCAGCTCAGCGGGGGGGACCCAGTACTTC. This sequence encodes CASSSAGGTQYF.

The J gene is TRBJ2-5, the V gene TRBV30; no firm D call. CDR1 and CDR2 from the germline V gene are GTSNPN and SVGIG (reference sequence). V lost 4 bases to trimming and J lost 4 bases, with 13 bases between them. This CDR3 has 13 residues. CDR3 nucleotide sequence: TGTGCCTGGACGATGGTCCCCGGAGAGACCCAGTACTTC. Protein: CAWTMVPGETQYF.

This chain uses TRBV7-9 with TRBJ2-5, with D perhaps matching TRBD2 (7 bases). The J call may not be correct, given that the DNA end is closer to TRBJ2-7. Germline-derived CDR1 and CDR2 are SEHNR and FQNEAQ (reference sequence). The CDR3 totals 16 residues. The DNA for the CDR3 is TGTGCCAGCAGCTTAGCGGGGGGGCTTTCCTCCTACGAGCAGTACTTC. Encoded protein: CASSLAGGLSSYEQYF.

The V gene is TRBV12-5, the J gene TRBJ1-5; possible D gene TRBD1, 6 bases. Germline CDR1 is LGHNT and CDR2 is FRNRAP. This CDR3 is 15 amino acids long. The V end was cut by 6 bases, the J end by 2 bases, with 14 bases between. CDR3: CASGGQGNGNQPQHF. CDR3 coding DNA: TGTGCTAGTGGGGGCCAGGGGAATGGCAATCAGCCCCAGCATTTT.

The CDR3 DNA follows: TGCGCCAGCAGCCAAGACCCCATTTGGACAGCTGGGATTAACGAGCAGTACTTC. This codes for CASSQDPIWTAGINEQYF. The J gene is TRBJ2-7, the V gene TRBV4-1; perhaps TRBD1 as D (6 bases). There are 18 residues in the CDR3. The germline V gene encodes CDR1 MGHRA and CDR2 YSYEKL. V was cut by 0 bases and J by 5 bases, with 23 bases left in between.

J is TRBJ2-7 and V is TRBV9, with TRBD1 identical over 10 bases. Germline assignment: CDR1 SGDLS and CDR2 YYNGEE. This CDR3 comprises 14 residues. V lost 0 bases to trimming and J lost 5 bases; unmatched junction nucleotides: 2. Here the CDR3 DNA reads TGTGCCAGCAGCGTAGAAGGGACAGGGGACGAGCAGTACTTC. Its translation: CASSVEGTGDEQYF.

V usage is TRBV18 and J usage is TRBJ1-1; D perhaps matches TRBD1 (5 bases). This CDR3 is built from 16 residues. The V end lost 2 bases, the J end lost 0 bases, and 13 bases lay between the germline ends. Germline V gene data show CDR1 as KGHSH and CDR2 as LQKENI. CDR3 DNA sequence: TGTGCCAGCTCACCAATAGCAGGGATTATGAACACTGAAGCTTTCTTT. Protein product: CASSPIAGIMNTEAFF.

V is TRBV6-1 and J is TRBJ1-5; 11 nucleotides match TRBD1. The CDR3 contains 15 residues. V was clipped by 6 bases and J by 0 bases; unmatched bases: 1. Germline CDR1 and CDR2: MNHNS and SASEGT. CDR3 DNA: TGTGCCAGCAGCGGACAGGGGGCTAGCAATCAGCCCCAGCATTTT. This sequence encodes CASSGQGASNQPQHF.

The J gene is TRBJ1-1, the V gene TRBV20-1, with TRBD1 matching 7 bases. CDR1 is DFQATT, CDR2 SNEGSKA, per germline (reference sequence). This CDR3 region has 10 residues. The ends lost 5 bases at V and 7 bases at J; junction bases unmatched: 1. For the CDR3, the DNA is TGCAGTGCTTGGGACAGTGAAGCTTTCTTT. It codes for CSAWDSEAFF.

The sample holds a few counts of this clone. The chain uses TRBV5-1 and TRBJ2-7; 14 positions match TRBD2. V lost 7 bases, J lost 7 bases, and 4 bases stayed unmatched. Germline V gives CDR1 SGHRS, CDR2 YFSETQ. This CDR3 is built from 13 residues. CDR3 sequence: CASQGLAGEEQYF. In DNA form, the CDR3 reads TGCGCCAGCCAGGGACTAGCGGGAGAGGAGCAGTACTTC.

The chain has TRBV6-1 and TRBJ2-5, with D possibly TRBD1 on 5 matching bases. The DNA end favors TRBJ2-7, so the J call may be wrong. This CDR3 has 13 residues. Germline CDR1 reads MNHNS; CDR2 reads SASEGT. DNA of the CDR3: TGTGCCAGCAGCAGGGTCCCGAACTACGAGCAGTACTTC. Residues: CASSRVPNYEQYF.

This clone was detected once. Other DNA sequences in this sample translate to the same CDR3. In DNA form, the CDR3 reads TGTGCCAGCAGCTTGGGAGGGACAGCCATGTACGAGCAGTACTTC. It yields the protein CASSLGGTAMYEQYF. V is TRBV5-4 and J is TRBJ2-7; 7 nucleotides match TRBD1. The germline gives CDR1 SGHNT, CDR2 YYREEE (reference sequence). V gave up 0 bases and J gave up 4 bases; unmatched junction bases: 7. The CDR3 has 15 amino acids.

The chain uses TRBV6-5 and TRBJ1-5, with a tentative D call TRBD1 (5 bases). The ends were cut back, 4 bases at V and 4 bases at J, with 11 bases in the middle. There are 14 residues in the CDR3. Germline V gene sequence: CDR1 MNHEY, CDR2 SVGAGI. CDR3 region: CASSLSRANQPQHF. Here the CDR3 DNA reads TGTGCCAGCAGTTTGAGCAGGGCGAATCAGCCCCAGCATTTT.

The chain carries TRBV5-1 and TRBJ1-2; D possibly corresponds to TRBD1 (5 bases). Looked up from germline, CDR1 is SGHRS and CDR2 is YFSETQ. The CDR3 is 17 amino acids. V lost 0 bases and J lost 0, with 15 bases in between. CDR3 protein: CASSLGYGTTANYGYTF. The CDR3 DNA reads TGCGCCAGCAGCTTGGGTTATGGGACTACCGCTAACTATGGCTACACCTTC.

This chain joins TRBV30 and TRBJ2-7, with D maybe TRBD2 (6 bases). This CDR3 has 13 residues. The V end was cut by 1 base, the J end by 7 bases, with 14 bases between. Germline lookup yields CDR1 GTSNPN and CDR2 SVGIG (reference sequence). In DNA form, the CDR3 reads TGTGCCTGGAGTGGGCTAGCGTTCGGAGAGCAGTACTTC. As protein: CAWSGLAFGEQYF. Drawing the rest from reference TRBV30 and TRBJ2-7, the complete variable domain is SQTIHQWPATLVQPVGSPLSLECTVEGTSNPNLYWYRQAAGRGLQLLFYSVGIGQISSEVPQNLSASRPQDRQFILSSKKLLLSDSGFYLCAWSGLAFGEQYFGPGTRLTVT.

This chain uses TRBV29-1 with TRBJ1-1; 7 positions agree with TRBD1. The J segment lost 1 base and the V segment lost 7 bases, leaving 6 bases of the junction unmatched. The CDR3 spans 13 residues. Germline CDR1 reads SQVTM; CDR2 reads ANQGSEA. The CDR3 region is CSAETGTNTEAFF. In DNA form, the CDR3 reads TGCAGCGCCGAGACAGGGACGAACACTGAAGCTTTCTTT.

This clone was detected only once. This rearrangement joins TRBV29-1 to TRBJ1-1, with 12 bases lining up with TRBD1. This CDR3 has 13 amino acids. The ends lost 6 bases at V and 2 bases at J; junction bases unmatched: 1. Germline V gives CDR1 SQVTM, CDR2 ANQGSEA. The DNA for the CDR3 is TGCAGCGTGGGGACAGGGGGCAACACTGAAGCTTTCTTT. Protein sequence: CSVGTGGNTEAFF.

The gene calls are TRBV5-8 and TRBJ2-1; D perhaps matches TRBD1 (5 bases). The CDR3 spans 14 residues. The germline gives CDR1 SGHTS, CDR2 YDEGEE. V was cut by 0 bases and J by 6 bases, with 10 bases left in between. The CDR3 bases are TGTGCCAGCAGCTTGGTTTGGCAGGGCAATGAGCAGTTCTTC. Translating gives CASSLVWQGNEQFF.

This clone was seen a few times. The chain recombines TRBV7-2 with TRBJ2-7; 7 bases agree with TRBD2. Germline-derived CDR1 and CDR2 are SGHTA and FQGNSA. The trim removed 0 bases at V and 3 bases at J, leaving 8 bases unmatched. The CDR3 spans 16 residues. The DNA of the CDR3 is TGTGCCAGCAGCTTAGCCGGGGCGGGAGACGGCTACGAGCAGTACTTC. Its protein is CASSLAGAGDGYEQYF.